This T cell receptor beta chain was found in a study of blood T cell repertoires in COVID-19. Background on the study: Researchers got acute and convalescent COVID-19 samples from the United States, Italy and Spain. Sources were T cells, B-cell-depleted T cells, or PBMCs; the material itself was cDNA or gDNA.

Germline CDR1 is SGHVS and CDR2 is FQNEAQ. This CDR3 is 19 amino acids long. V lost 0 bases, J lost 0 bases, and 20 bases lay in between. This clone was detected only once. In the original workflow: Amplifying reference gene primers gave estimates of nucleated cell counts. Using immunoSEQ multiplex PCR, the repertoire was profiled, and TCRdb retains in-frame clones only, with some absent. The V and J calls and clone size are taken from that table; D and trimming were inferred from the DNA. The table has some 98,000 clones, roughly 80% seen once. The chain has TRBV7-8 and TRBJ1-2; D possibly corresponds to TRBD1 (6 bases). This sequence originates from an older man with active or convalescent COVID-19. Input material: peripheral blood. The CDR3 sequence: CASSLARPRGYGSNYGYTF. The DNA of the CDR3 is TGTGCCAGCAGCTTAGCCCGTCCCAGGGGCTATGGGTCTAACTATGGCTACACCTTC.